The entry that follows covers one T cell receptor beta chain sequence. What it binds is not known. With 3 bases clipped from V and 1 base from J, the junction kept 3 bases outside the gene matches. From germline, CDR1 is SGHVS and CDR2 FQNEAQ. This CDR3 is 16 amino acids long. This sample is drawn from a study of T cell responses to AZD1222 COVID-19 vaccine. Here immunoSEQ multiplex PCR was the method, and the copy in TCRdb shows in-frame clones only, minus some. The table lists about 120,000 clones, 85% to 90% of them singletons. Study-wide results and limits: White British ancestry dominated among donors, who included more females, and clonal diversity was possibly underestimated.

This chain connects TRBV7-8 to TRBJ2-1; 10 bases agree with TRBD2. The input for sequencing was peripheral blood, taken on day 0 of AZD1222 vaccination. This clonotype originated in an adult in good health. CDR3 in amino acids: CASSLGTSVSYNEQFF. CDR3 DNA: TGTGCCAGCAGCTTGGGGACTAGCGTTTCCTACAATGAGCAGTTCTTC. Drawing the rest from reference TRBV7-8 and TRBJ2-1, the complete variable domain is GAGVSQSPRYKVAKRGQDVALRCDPISGHVSLFWYQQALGQGPEFLTYFQNEAQLDKSGLPSDRFFAERPEGSVSTLKIQRTQQEDSAVYLCASSLGTSVSYNEQFFGPGTRLTVL.